The 8 T cell receptor beta chains given below trace back to one sample, sequenced in a study of CD8+CD57+ T cells in acquired aplastic anemia. Both TCR beta VDJ combination and CDR3 sequence profiling were carried out. Genomic DNA was the template for this profiling. TCRdb re-called the reads through MiXCR, storing one row per CDR3 protein. Of about 190,000 distinct CDR3 sequences detected, about 53% appear once; the ten largest clones hold roughly 15%. The material sequenced was sorted CD4+, CD8+, or CD8+CD57+ T cells (not recorded which) from PBMCs. These receptors were obtained from a human donor in good health, serving as a control.

The rearrangement links TRBV2 to TRBJ2-5; unclear D gene. V was pared by 5 bases and J by 5 bases, with 12 bases between. CDR1 SNHLY and CDR2 FYNNEI come from the germline V gene. The CDR3 is made up of 13 amino acids. The DNA of the CDR3 is TGTGCCAGCAGTACCGGTCTAGGGGAGACCCAGTACTTC. Translating it yields CASSTGLGETQYF.

Remarks on this clonotype: The junction shows a germline mismatch at one end, possibly a read error. V is TRBV10-3 and J is TRBJ2-5; D is unclear. The CDR3 totals 16 residues. CDR1 is ENHRY and CDR2 is SYGVKD in the germline V gene. The CDR3 loop is CASSYLPGFTGETQYF. The CDR3 nucleotides read TGTGCCAGCAGTTACTTGCCGGGTTTCACTGGGGAGACCCAGTACTTC.

In this sample, this clonotype turned up once. The genes are TRBV20-1 and TRBJ1-6; unclear D gene. V was shortened by 0 bases and J by 9 bases, with 15 bases between the two germline ends. Germline CDR1 DFQATT, CDR2 SNEGSKA (reference sequence). This CDR3 region has 15 residues. The CDR3, as DNA: TGCAGTGCTAGAGATAGCGGCAGAGGCGTTTCACCCCTCCACTTT. It is translated as CSARDSGRGVSPLHF.

The rearrangement links TRBV7-7 to TRBJ2-7; 12 nucleotides line up with TRBD2. This CDR3 has 18 residues. Trimming at V came to 1 base and at J to 5 bases, leaving 12 bases not matched to a gene. CDR1 and CDR2 from the germline V gene are SSHAT and FNYEAQ (reference sequence). Written as DNA, the CDR3 is TGTGCCAGCAGCTTAGGTTTATTCGGACTAGCGGGGCGAAACGAGCAGTACTTC. It specifies CASSLGLFGLAGRNEQYF.

The chain carries TRBV5-8 and TRBJ2-7, with D perhaps TRBD1 (6 bases). CDR1 and CDR2 (germline): SGHTS, YDEGEE. Trimming left V 1 base short and J 4 bases short, with 12 bases between. The CDR3 totals 14 residues. The CDR3: CASSLTGLGYEQYF. The CDR3 nucleotides are TGTGCCAGCAGCTTGACAGGGCTTGGGTACGAGCAGTACTTC. Together with reference TRBV5-8 and TRBJ2-7, the CDR3 gives the full variable domain: EAGVTQSPTHLIKTRGQQATLRCSPISGHTSVYWYQQALGLGLQFLLWYDEGEERNRGNFPPRFSGRQFPNYSSELNVNALELEDSALYLCASSLTGLGYEQYFGPGTRLTVT.

This clonotype came up many times. This chain links TRBV7-6 with TRBJ2-1; either TRBD1 or TRBD2 may fit D (6 bases each). Germline V gene sequence: CDR1 SGHVS, CDR2 FNYEAQ. The CDR3 runs to 21 residues. V shed 2 bases and J shed 0 bases, with 26 bases lying between them. The CDR3 loop reads CASSLSYPQEGGASSYNEQFF. CDR3 DNA: TGTGCCAGCAGCTTATCCTATCCGCAAGAGGGGGGTGCGAGCTCCTACAATGAGCAGTTCTTC.

This chain uses TRBV29-1 with TRBJ2-7; TRBD1 might be the D (5 bases). The CDR3 sequence is 12 residues long. V was pared by 4 bases and J by 5 bases, with 12 bases between. The germline gives CDR1 SQVTM, CDR2 ANQGSEA. CDR3 nucleotides: TGCAGCGTTGTCCAGGGTTTAAACGAGCAGTACTTC. This translates into CSVVQGLNEQYF.

This clonotype has more than one count but fewer than ten. A much larger clone differs by one base, so this may be a read error. The rearrangement uses TRBV4-2 and TRBJ2-3, with TRBD2 identical over 10 bases. Looked up from germline, CDR1 is LGHNA and CDR2 is YNFKEQ. The CDR3 runs to 15 residues. The CDR3 nucleotides are TGTGCCAGCAGCCACCCTAGCGGGAGCACAGATACGCCGTATTTT. Protein sequence: CASSHPSGSTDTPYF.